These 2 T cell receptor beta chains share one sample of origin, sequenced in a study of cytomegalovirus exposure and HLA in healthy donors. The PCR ran on 60 Vbeta and 13 Jbeta primers. Method: immunoSEQ multiplex PCR; TCRdb's copy keeps in-frame clones and lacks some. Among under 150,000 clones listed, about 80% were seen once. The sample was PBMCs. The source of these receptors is a male donor in good health and CMV-seronegative.

This chain links TRBV28 with TRBJ2-1; 10 nucleotides match TRBD1. J gave up 4 bases and V 4 bases, and 7 bases lay outside the gene matches. In germline, CDR1 is MDHEN, CDR2 SYDVKM. This CDR3 comprises 16 residues. CDR3 coding DNA: TGTGCCAGCAGTTCCGTCGGACAGGGGGGGTACAATGAGCAGTTCTTC. The encoded protein is CASSSVGQGGYNEQFF. The entire variable domain, with the rest obtained from reference TRBV28 and TRBJ2-1, is as follows: DVKVTQSSRYLVKRTGEKVFLECVQDMDHENMFWYRQDPGLGLRLIYFSYDVKMKEKGDIPEGYSVSREKKERFSLILESASTNQTSMYLCASSSVGQGGYNEQFFGPGTRLTVL.

The gene calls are TRBV11-2 and TRBJ2-3; 12 bases are a match to TRBD2. The CDR3 totals 18 residues. V lost 1 base and J lost 6; bases outside the gene matches: 11. Germline lookup yields CDR1 SGHAT and CDR2 FQNNGV. The CDR3 region has the DNA TGTGCCAGCAGCTTAGGGGCTAGCGGGGGGGCCGTCACCGATACGCAGTATTTT. This translates into CASSLGASGGAVTDTQYF.